The present T cell receptor beta chain was sequenced within a study of blood T cell repertoires in COVID-19. Study background: Donors in the United States, Italy and Spain gave samples during acute or convalescent COVID-19. PBMCs, B-cell-depleted T cells, or T cells provided the cDNA or gDNA that made up the material.

Study processing details: The authors estimated nucleated cell counts from reference gene primer amplification. Assay: immunoSEQ multiplex PCR; the TCRdb copy retains only in-frame clones and omits some. That table is the source of V, J and clone size, and D and trimming were worked out from the DNA. This table holds about 190,000 clones, about 88% found once. CDR1 is LGHNT, CDR2 FRNRAP, per germline. Trimming removed 2 bases from V and 2 bases from J, with 15 bases in between. This CDR3 is 16 amino acids long. The chain combines TRBV12-5 with TRBJ1-2; D gene ambiguous. This receptor was identified in a man between 35 and 55 years old with active or convalescent COVID-19. Input material: peripheral blood. The CDR3, as DNA: TGTGCTAGTGGTTTGCCCTCCTCGAGGCACAACTATGGCTACACCTTC. This codes for CASGLPSSRHNYGYTF. Variable domain in full (rest from reference TRBV12-5 and TRBJ1-2): DARVTQTPRHKVTEMGQEVTMRCQPILGHNTVFWYRQTMMQGLELLAYFRNRAPLDDSGMPKDRFSAEMPDATLATLKIQPSEPRDSAVYFCASGLPSSRHNYGYTFGSGTRLTVV.